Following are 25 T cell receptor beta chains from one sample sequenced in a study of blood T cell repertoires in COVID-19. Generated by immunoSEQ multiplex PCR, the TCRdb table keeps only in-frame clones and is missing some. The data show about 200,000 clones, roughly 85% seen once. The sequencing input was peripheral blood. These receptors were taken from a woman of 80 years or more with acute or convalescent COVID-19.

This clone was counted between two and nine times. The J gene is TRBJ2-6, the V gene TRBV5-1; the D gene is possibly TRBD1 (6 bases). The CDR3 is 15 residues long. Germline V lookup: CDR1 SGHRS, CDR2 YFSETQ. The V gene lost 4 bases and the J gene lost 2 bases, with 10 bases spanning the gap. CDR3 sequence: CASSGTGTGANVLTF. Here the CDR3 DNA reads TGCGCCAGCAGCGGCACAGGGACTGGGGCCAACGTCCTGACTTTC.

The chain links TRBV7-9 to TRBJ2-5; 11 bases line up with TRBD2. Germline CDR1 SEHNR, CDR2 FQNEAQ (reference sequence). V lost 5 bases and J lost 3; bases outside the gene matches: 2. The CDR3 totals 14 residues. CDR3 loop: CASSEGLAEETQYF. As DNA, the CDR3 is TGTGCCAGCAGCGAGGGACTAGCGGAAGAGACCCAGTACTTC. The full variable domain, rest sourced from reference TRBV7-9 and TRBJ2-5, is DTGVSQNPRHKITKRGQNVTFRCDPISEHNRLYWYRQTLGQGPEFLTYFQNEAQLEKSRLLSDRFSAERPKGSFSTLEIQRTEQGDSAMYLCASSEGLAEETQYFGPGTRLLVL.

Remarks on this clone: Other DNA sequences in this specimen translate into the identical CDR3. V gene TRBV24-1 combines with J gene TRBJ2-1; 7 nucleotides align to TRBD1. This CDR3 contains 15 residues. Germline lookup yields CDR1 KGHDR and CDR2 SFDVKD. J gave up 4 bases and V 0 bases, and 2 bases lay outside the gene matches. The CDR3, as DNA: TGTGCCACCAGTGATTTGCGGGACAGTTACAATGAGCAGTTCTTC. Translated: CATSDLRDSYNEQFF.

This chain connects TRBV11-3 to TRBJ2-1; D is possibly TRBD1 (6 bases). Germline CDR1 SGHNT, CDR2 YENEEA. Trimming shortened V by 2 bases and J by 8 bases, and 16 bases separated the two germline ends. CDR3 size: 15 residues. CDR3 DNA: TGTGCCAGCAGCTTAACAGGGAGTGATGCCTATGAGCAGTTCTTC. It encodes CASSLTGSDAYEQFF.

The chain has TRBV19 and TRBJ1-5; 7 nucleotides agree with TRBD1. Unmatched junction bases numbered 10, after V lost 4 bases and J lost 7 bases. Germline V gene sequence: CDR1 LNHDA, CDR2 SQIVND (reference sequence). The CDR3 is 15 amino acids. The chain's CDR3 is CASSTGQASGQPQHF. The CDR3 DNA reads TGTGCCAGTAGTACCGGACAGGCCTCGGGGCAGCCCCAGCATTTT.

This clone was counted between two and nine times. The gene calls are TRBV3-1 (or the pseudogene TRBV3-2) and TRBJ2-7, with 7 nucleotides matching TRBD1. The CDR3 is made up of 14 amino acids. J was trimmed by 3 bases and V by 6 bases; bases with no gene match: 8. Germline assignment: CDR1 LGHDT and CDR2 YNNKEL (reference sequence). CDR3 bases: TGTGCCAGCAGGCACCGGGACAGAAGCTACGAGCAGTACTTC. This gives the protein CASRHRDRSYEQYF.

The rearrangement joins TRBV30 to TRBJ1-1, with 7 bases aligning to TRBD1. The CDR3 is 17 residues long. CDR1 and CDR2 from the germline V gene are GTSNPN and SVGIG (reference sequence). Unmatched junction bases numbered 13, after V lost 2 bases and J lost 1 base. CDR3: CAWSTVEQGSWNTEAFF. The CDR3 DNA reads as TGTGCCTGGAGTACGGTGGAACAGGGGAGTTGGAACACTGAAGCTTTCTTT.

CDR3: CASSQGQGIKNIQYF. CDR3 DNA: TGTGCCAGCAGCCAAGGACAGGGGATAAAAAACATTCAGTACTTC. This rearrangement joins TRBV14 to TRBJ2-4; 8 positions agree with TRBD1. The CDR3 contains 15 residues. With V trimmed by 1 base and J by 4 bases, 3 bases remained unmatched. Germline lookup yields CDR1 SGHDN and CDR2 FVKESK.

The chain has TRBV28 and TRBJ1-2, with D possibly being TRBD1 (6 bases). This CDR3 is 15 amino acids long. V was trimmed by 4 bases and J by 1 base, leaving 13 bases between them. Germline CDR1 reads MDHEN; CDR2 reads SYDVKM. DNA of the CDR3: TGTGCCAGCAGTTCCACAGGACAGCTTAACTATGGCTACACCTTC. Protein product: CASSSTGQLNYGYTF.

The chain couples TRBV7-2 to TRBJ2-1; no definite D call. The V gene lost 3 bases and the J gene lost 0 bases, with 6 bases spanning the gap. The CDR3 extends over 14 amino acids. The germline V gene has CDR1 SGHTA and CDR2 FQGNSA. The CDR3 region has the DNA TGTGCCAGCAGCTTCCCGAGCTCCTACAATGAGCAGTTCTTC. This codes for CASSFPSSYNEQFF.

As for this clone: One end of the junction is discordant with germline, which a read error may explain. The CDR3: CSVEGTGPHYEQYF. DNA for the CDR3: TGCAGCGTAGAAGGGACAGGGCCCCACTACGAGCAGTACTTC. This sequence joins TRBV29-1 and TRBJ2-7; 9 bases fit TRBD1. The CDR3 contains 14 residues. Germline lookup yields CDR1 SQVTM and CDR2 ANQGSEA.

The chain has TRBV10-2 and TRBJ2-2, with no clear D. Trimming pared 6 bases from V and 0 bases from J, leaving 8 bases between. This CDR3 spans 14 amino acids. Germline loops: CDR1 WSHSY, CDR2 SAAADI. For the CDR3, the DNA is TGCGCCAGCAGACGGGTCTCGAACACCGGGGAGCTGTTTTTT. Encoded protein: CASRRVSNTGELFF.

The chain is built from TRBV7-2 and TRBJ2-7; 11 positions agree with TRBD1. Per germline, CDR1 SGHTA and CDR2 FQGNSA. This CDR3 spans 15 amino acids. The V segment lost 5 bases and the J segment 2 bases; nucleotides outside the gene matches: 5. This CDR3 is CASSRDRGETYEQYF. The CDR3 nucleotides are TGTGCCAGCAGCCGGGACAGGGGGGAAACCTACGAGCAGTACTTC.

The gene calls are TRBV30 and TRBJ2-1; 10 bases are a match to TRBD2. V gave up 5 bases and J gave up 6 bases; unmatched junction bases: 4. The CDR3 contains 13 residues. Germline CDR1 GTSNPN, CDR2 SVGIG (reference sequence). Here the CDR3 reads CAWERLAGNEQFF. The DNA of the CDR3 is TGTGCCTGGGAAAGACTAGCGGGCAATGAGCAGTTCTTC.

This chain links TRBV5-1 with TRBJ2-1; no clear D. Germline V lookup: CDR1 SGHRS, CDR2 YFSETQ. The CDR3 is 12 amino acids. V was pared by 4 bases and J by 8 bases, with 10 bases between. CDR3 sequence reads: CASSPRVDEQFF. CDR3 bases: TGCGCCAGCAGCCCGAGAGTTGATGAGCAGTTCTTC.

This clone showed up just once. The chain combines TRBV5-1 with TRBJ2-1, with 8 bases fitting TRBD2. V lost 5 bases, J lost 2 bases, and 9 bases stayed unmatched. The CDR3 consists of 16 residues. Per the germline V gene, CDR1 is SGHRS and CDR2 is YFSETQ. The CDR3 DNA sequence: TGCGCCAGCAGAATGATAGCGGGACCGGCCTACAATGAGCAGTTCTTC. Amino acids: CASRMIAGPAYNEQFF.

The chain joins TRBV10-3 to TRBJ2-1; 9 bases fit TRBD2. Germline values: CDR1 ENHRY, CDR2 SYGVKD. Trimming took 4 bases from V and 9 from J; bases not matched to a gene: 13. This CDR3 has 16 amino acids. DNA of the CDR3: TGTGCCATCAGTGCTTGGGCGGGAGGGCCGAGGGGTGAGCAGTTCTTC. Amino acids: CAISAWAGGPRGEQFF.

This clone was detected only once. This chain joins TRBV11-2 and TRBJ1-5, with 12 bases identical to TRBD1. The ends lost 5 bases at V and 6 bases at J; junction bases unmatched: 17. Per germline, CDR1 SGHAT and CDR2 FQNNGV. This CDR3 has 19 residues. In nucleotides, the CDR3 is TGTGCCAGCAGCCTCCGGGACAGGGGGCCGCAAAACCCAACTCAGCCCCAGCATTTT. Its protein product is CASSLRDRGPQNPTQPQHF.

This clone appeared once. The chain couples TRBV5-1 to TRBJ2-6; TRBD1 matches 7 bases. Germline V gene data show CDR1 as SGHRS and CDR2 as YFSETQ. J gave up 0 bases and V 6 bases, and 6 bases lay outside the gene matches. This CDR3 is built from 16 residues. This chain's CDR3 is CASTPGQSSGANVLTF. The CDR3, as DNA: TGCGCCAGCACTCCGGGACAGAGCTCTGGGGCCAACGTCCTGACTTTC.

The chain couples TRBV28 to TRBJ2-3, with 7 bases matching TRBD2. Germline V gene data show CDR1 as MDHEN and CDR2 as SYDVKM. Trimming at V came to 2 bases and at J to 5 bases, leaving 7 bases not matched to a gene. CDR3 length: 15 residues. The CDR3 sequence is CASSLGGRARDTQYF. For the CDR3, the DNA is TGTGCCAGCAGTTTAGGAGGGAGGGCTAGAGATACGCAGTATTTT.

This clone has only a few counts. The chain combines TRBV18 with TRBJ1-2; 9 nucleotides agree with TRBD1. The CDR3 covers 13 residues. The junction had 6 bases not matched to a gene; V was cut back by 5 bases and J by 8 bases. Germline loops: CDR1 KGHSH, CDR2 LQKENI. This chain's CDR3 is CASSWTGDQGYTF. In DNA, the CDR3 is TGTGCCAGCTCATGGACAGGGGACCAGGGCTACACCTTC.

The DNA of the CDR3 is TGCGCCAGCAGCTTGGGGCAGGGTAGAGATGAGCAGTTCTTC. This codes for CASSLGQGRDEQFF. The chain uses TRBV5-1 and TRBJ2-1; TRBD1 is a possible D gene (5 bases). V gave up 0 bases and J gave up 8 bases, with 12 bases separating them. The CDR3 totals 14 residues. Germline V lookup: CDR1 SGHRS, CDR2 YFSETQ.

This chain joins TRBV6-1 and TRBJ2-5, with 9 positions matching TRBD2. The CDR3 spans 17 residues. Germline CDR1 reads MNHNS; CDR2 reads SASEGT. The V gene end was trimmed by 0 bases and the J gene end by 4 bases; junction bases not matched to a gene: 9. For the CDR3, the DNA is TGTGCCAGCAGTGAAGCGCTGATTGCGGGAGGGAGAGAGACCCAGTACTTC. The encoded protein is CASSEALIAGGRETQYF.

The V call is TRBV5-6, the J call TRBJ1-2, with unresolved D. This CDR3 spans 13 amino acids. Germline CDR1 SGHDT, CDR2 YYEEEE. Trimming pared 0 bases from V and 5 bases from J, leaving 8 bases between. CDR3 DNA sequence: TGTGCCAGCAGCTTGGTTCAGACTTATGGCTACACCTTC. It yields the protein CASSLVQTYGYTF. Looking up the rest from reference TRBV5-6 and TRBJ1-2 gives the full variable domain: DAGVTQSPTHLIKTRGQQVTLRCSPKSGHDTVSWYQQALGQGPQFIFQYYEEEERQRGNFPDRFSGHQFPNYSSELNVNALLLGDSALYLCASSLVQTYGYTFGSGTRLTVV.

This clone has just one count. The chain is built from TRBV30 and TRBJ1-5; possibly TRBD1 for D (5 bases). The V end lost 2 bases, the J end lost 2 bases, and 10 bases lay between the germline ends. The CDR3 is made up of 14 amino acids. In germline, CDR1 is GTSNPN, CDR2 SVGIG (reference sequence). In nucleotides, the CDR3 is TGTGCCTGGAGTTTCGACAGTCGCAATCAGCCCCAGCATTTT. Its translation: CAWSFDSRNQPQHF.